This TCR beta chain stems from a study of cytomegalovirus exposure and HLA in healthy donors. The protocol was immunoSEQ multiplex PCR, while the TCRdb copy is restricted to in-frame clones and leaves out a portion. The table includes under 250,000 clones, 87% detected once. CDR3 length: 18 residues. The V gene lost 3 bases and the J gene lost 3 bases, with 21 bases spanning the gap. The V gene's germline CDR1 is LNHDA and CDR2 SQIVND (reference sequence). The sequence was obtained from a man aged 18 to 29 in good health and CMV-seropositive. The rearrangement uses TRBV19 and TRBJ1-5, with D perhaps TRBD1 (6 bases). Source material: PBMCs. The CDR3: CASSIRGVEAGFNQPQHF. The CDR3 DNA reads as TGTGCCAGTAGTATTAGGGGGGTAGAGGCGGGTTTCAATCAGCCCCAGCATTTT.